The 20 T cell receptor beta chains below were found in one sample sequenced in a study of shared clonotypes between healthy human individuals. Produced via immunoSEQ multiplex PCR; TCRdb's table is partial and in-frame only. The sample records about 980,000 clones, over 75% being singletons. The sequenced sample was memory CD4+ T cells sorted from blood. Regarding subset: CD45RA-negative fraction. The receptor source for this set is a young man in good health.

Here the CDR3 DNA reads TGTGCCAGCAGTGAAAGGGACAGGGTGAACACTGAAGCTTTCTTT. Translating gives CASSERDRVNTEAFF. J is TRBJ1-1 and V is TRBV2, with 9 positions matching TRBD1. This CDR3 region has 15 residues. Trimming at V came to 2 bases and at J to 0 bases, leaving 1 base not matched to a gene. CDR1 is SNHLY, CDR2 FYNNEI, per germline.

The rearrangement links TRBV5-1 to TRBJ2-5; TRBD1 matches at 10 bases. The CDR3 has 17 amino acids. V was pared by 4 bases and J by 4 bases, with 13 bases of the junction left unmatched. Looked up from germline, CDR1 is SGHRS and CDR2 is YFSETQ. The CDR3 DNA is TGCGCCAGCAGCCCGGGGGACAGGGGCAGTGCGGCAGAGACCCAGTACTTC. The encoded protein is CASSPGDRGSAAETQYF.

This clone was detected only once. The rearrangement uses TRBV7-3 and TRBJ2-2; D remains unclear. Germline values: CDR1 SGHTA, CDR2 FQGTGA. CDR3 size: 14 residues. V was shortened by 8 bases and J by 2 bases, with 12 bases between the two germline ends. Here the CDR3 reads CASGHQGNTGELFF. The CDR3 DNA reads TGTGCCAGCGGCCATCAAGGAAACACCGGGGAGCTGTTTTTT.

This chain joins TRBV5-1 and TRBJ2-2, with D uncertain. Germline V gene lookup returns CDR1 SGHRS and CDR2 YFSETQ. This CDR3 contains 13 residues. V was cut by 4 bases and J by 4 bases, with 8 bases left in between. Here the CDR3 DNA reads TGCGCCAGCAGCGACCGTATCACCGGGGAGCTGTTTTTT. Translation gives CASSDRITGELFF.

The chain joins TRBV18 to TRBJ2-7; TRBD2 might be the D (6 bases). V lost 0 bases to trimming and J lost 5 bases, with 11 bases between them. Germline V gene lookup returns CDR1 KGHSH and CDR2 LQKENI. This CDR3 is 14 amino acids long. The CDR3 DNA follows: TGTGCCAGCTCACCACCGTCGCAGCGGGACGAGCAGTACTTC. Translation gives CASSPPSQRDEQYF.

This rearrangement joins TRBV2 to TRBJ2-7; possibly TRBD2 for D (5 bases). This CDR3 region has 17 residues. CDR1 is SNHLY and CDR2 is FYNNEI in the germline V gene. Trimming removed 6 bases at V and 1 base at J, with 22 bases between. DNA of the CDR3: TGTGCCAGCAGAGAGGAGAAGAGAGGAGGCGGTTCCTACGAGCAGTACTTC. Translation gives CASREEKRGGGSYEQYF.

Remarks on this clone: Other DNA sequences of this sample code for an identical CDR3. The chain employs TRBV5-4 and TRBJ2-2; D not resolved. The V gene lost 3 bases and the J gene lost 0 bases, with 3 bases spanning the gap. CDR1 is SGHNT and CDR2 is YYREEE in the germline V gene (reference sequence). The CDR3 has 13 residues. CDR3 protein: CASSSANTGELFF. DNA for the CDR3: TGTGCCAGCAGCTCAGCGAACACCGGGGAGCTGTTTTTT. The complete variable domain, with remaining parts taken from reference TRBV5-4 and TRBJ2-2, reads ETGVTQSPTHLIKTRGQQVTLRCSSQSGHNTVSWYQQALGQGPQFIFQYYREEENGRGNFPPRFSGLQFPNYSSELNVNALELDDSALYLCASSSANTGELFFGEGSRLTVL.

This chain uses TRBV6-1 with TRBJ1-5; no reliable D call. From germline, CDR1 is MNHNS and CDR2 SASEGT. The CDR3 covers 14 residues. V was cut by 3 bases and J by 6 bases, with 12 bases left in between. CDR3 nucleotides: TGTGCCAGCAGTGACAAAGGGTGGGGTCAGCCCCAGCATTTT. It translates to CASSDKGWGQPQHF.

Regarding this clone: At one end, the junction sequence differs from germline, possibly due to a read error. The V and J genes are TRBV7-7 and TRBJ2-3; 7 positions match TRBD2. Germline assignment: CDR1 SSHAT and CDR2 FNYEAQ (reference sequence). The CDR3 is 15 amino acids. The CDR3 spells CASSLVSGGADTQYF. CDR3 DNA: TGTGCTAGCAGCTTAGTGTCGGGGGGAGCGGACACGCAGTATTTT.

The chain has TRBV30 and TRBJ1-1; D might be TRBD1 (5 bases). The germline V gene has CDR1 GTSNPN and CDR2 SVGIG (reference sequence). Deletions cut 0 bases from V and 11 bases from J, with 10 bases between. The CDR3 has 11 amino acids. CDR3 amino acids: CAWSVTGAAFF. The CDR3 nucleotides read TGTGCCTGGAGTGTAACCGGGGCGGCTTTCTTT.

The chain carries TRBV1 and TRBJ2-3; TRBD2 is the table's D call, not checked against the DNA. TRBV1 is a documented pseudogene. The CDR3 contains 21 residues. Here the CDR3 DNA reads TGCACCAGCAGCCAAGACAGTTATCCGGGACTAGCGGGGGGGCCAGAAGATACGCAGTATTTT. Translated: CTSSQDSYPGLAGGPEDTQYF.

The rearrangement uses TRBV5-1 and TRBJ2-1; 12 positions match TRBD2. There are 16 residues in the CDR3. V lost 0 bases, J lost 8 bases, and 6 bases stayed unmatched. Germline V gene lookup returns CDR1 SGHRS and CDR2 YFSETQ. The CDR3: CASSLGTSGDVDEQFF. The DNA for the CDR3 is TGCGCCAGCAGCTTGGGGACTAGCGGGGATGTGGATGAGCAGTTCTTC.

The chain employs TRBV20-1 and TRBJ2-7; D gene uncertain. The germline V gene has CDR1 DFQATT and CDR2 SNEGSKA (reference sequence). The CDR3 loop spans 11 amino acids. The V gene lost 5 bases and the J gene lost 3 bases, with 8 bases spanning the gap. CDR3 loop: CSAPGGYEQYF. The CDR3 DNA sequence: TGCAGTGCTCCGGGCGGCTACGAGCAGTACTTC.

The V call is TRBV11-3, the J call TRBJ1-5; 10 nucleotides line up with TRBD1. Germline CDR1 SGHNT, CDR2 YENEEA. The CDR3 is 18 residues long. After removal of 5 bases from V and 0 bases from J, the junction contained 10 bases not matched to a gene. In nucleotides, the CDR3 is TGTGCCAGCAGCACACAACCGGGACAGGGGTATAGCAATCAGCCCCAGCATTTT. Amino acid sequence: CASSTQPGQGYSNQPQHF. Full variable domain (missing parts from reference TRBV11-3 and TRBJ1-5): EAGVVQSPRYKIIEKKQPVAFWCNPISGHNTLYWYLQNLGQGPELLIRYENEEAVDDSQLPKDRFSAERLKGVDSTLKIQPAELGDSAVYLCASSTQPGQGYSNQPQHFGDGTRLSIL.

This clone was detected only a few times. The chain carries TRBV2 and TRBJ1-2; D gene ambiguous. CDR1 and CDR2 from the germline V gene are SNHLY and FYNNEI. V was cut by 4 bases and J by 7 bases, with 10 bases left in between. This CDR3 has 12 residues. The CDR3 is CASSGSGSGYTF. The CDR3 DNA sequence: TGTGCCAGCAGTGGGTCGGGCAGTGGCTACACCTTC. The complete variable domain, with remaining parts taken from reference TRBV2 and TRBJ1-2, reads EPEVTQTPSHQVTQMGQEVILRCVPISNHLYFYWYRQILGQKVEFLVSFYNNEISEKSEIFDDQFSVERPDGSNFTLKIRSTKLEDSAMYFCASSGSGSGYTFGSGTRLTVV.

The rearrangement joins TRBV5-6 to TRBJ2-2; D ambiguous. The CDR3 has 12 amino acids. V lost 6 bases and J lost 7, with 10 bases in between. Germline V gene sequence: CDR1 SGHDT, CDR2 YYEEEE. The CDR3: CASTSPGGELFF. CDR3 DNA: TGTGCCAGCACCTCTCCGGGCGGGGAGCTGTTTTTT.

The chain joins TRBV9 to TRBJ1-4; tentatively, D is TRBD1 (5 bases). Trimming cost V 2 bases and J 4 bases, with 9 bases left between them. This CDR3 spans 14 amino acids. CDR1 and CDR2 (germline): SGDLS, YYNGEE. The CDR3 sequence: CASSVRDVNEKLFF. The CDR3 coding sequence is TGTGCCAGCAGCGTCCGGGACGTTAATGAAAAACTGTTTTTT.

The chain recombines TRBV9 with TRBJ1-6; 8 nucleotides line up with TRBD1. The junction had 4 bases not matched to a gene; V was cut back by 3 bases and J by 2 bases. Germline V gene data show CDR1 as SGDLS and CDR2 as YYNGEE. This CDR3 comprises 16 residues. CDR3 sequence (DNA): TGTGCCAGCAGCGCCGAGACAGGGGCCTATAATTCACCCCTCCACTTT. Its translation: CASSAETGAYNSPLHF.

The chain employs TRBV20-1 and TRBJ1-2; D is unclear. The V gene's germline CDR1 is DFQATT and CDR2 SNEGSKA (reference sequence). Trimming took 3 bases from V and 3 from J, leaving 5 bases between them. The CDR3 extends over 11 amino acids. The CDR3 loop is CSASSDYGYTF. CDR3 nucleotides: TGCAGTGCTAGTTCTGACTATGGCTACACCTTC.

The chain has TRBV7-2 and TRBJ2-6; no clear D gene. Germline V CDR1 and CDR2: SGHTA, FQGNSA. CDR3 length equals 15 residues. The V and J ends lost 1 base and 1 base respectively, with 5 bases between them. The CDR3 reads CASSLVHSGANVLTF. CDR3 nucleotide sequence: TGTGCCAGCAGCTTAGTGCATTCTGGGGCCAACGTCCTGACTTTC.